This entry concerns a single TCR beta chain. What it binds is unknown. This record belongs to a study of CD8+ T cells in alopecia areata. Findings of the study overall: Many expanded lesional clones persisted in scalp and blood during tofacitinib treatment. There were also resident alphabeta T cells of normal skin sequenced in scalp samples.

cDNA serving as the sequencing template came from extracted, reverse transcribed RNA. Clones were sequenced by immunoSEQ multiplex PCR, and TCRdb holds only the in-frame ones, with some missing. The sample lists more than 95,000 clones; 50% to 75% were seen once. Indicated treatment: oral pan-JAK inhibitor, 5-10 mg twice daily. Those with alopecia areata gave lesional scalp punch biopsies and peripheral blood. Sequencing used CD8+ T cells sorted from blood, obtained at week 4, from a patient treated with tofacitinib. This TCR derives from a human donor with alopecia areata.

CDR3 loop: CASSPALHLRVTDTQYF. The DNA for the CDR3 is TGTGCCAGCAGCCCCGCCCTCCATCTAAGGGTTACAGATACGCAGTATTTT. The chain couples TRBV7-8 to TRBJ2-3; the D is unclear. The CDR3 contains 17 residues. The germline V and J ends were trimmed by 5 bases and 3 bases, with 21 bases remaining between them. Germline V gives CDR1 SGHVS, CDR2 FQNEAQ.